The text below deals with one T cell receptor (beta chain). Sequenced by immunoSEQ multiplex PCR; TCRdb stores in-frame clones only, minus some. The table includes under 200,000 clones, roughly 78% detected once. The sample comes from a study of blood T cell repertoires in COVID-19. Turning to the study itself: Collection of acute and convalescent COVID-19 samples took place in the United States, Italy and Spain. Sample material is recorded as cDNA or gDNA derived from T cells, B-cell-depleted T cells, or PBMCs.

Trimming took 6 bases from V and 3 from J, leaving 17 bases between them. This CDR3 region has 15 residues. Germline CDR1 MNHEY, CDR2 SVGAGI. The sample consisted of peripheral blood. The sequence was obtained from a man aged 65 to 79 with active or convalescent COVID-19. V is TRBV6-5 and J is TRBJ1-1; unclear D gene. CDR3 nucleotide sequence: TGTGCCAGCAGCTACGTCGGAGGAGGAGACACTGAAGCTTTCTTT. It is translated as CASSYVGGGDTEAFF.